This passage covers 6 T cell receptor beta chains from one sample sequenced in a study of cytomegalovirus exposure and HLA in healthy donors. Primers for the PCR totalled 60 Vbeta and 13 Jbeta. TCRdb's copy holds only in-frame clones and misses some; the assay was immunoSEQ multiplex PCR. Seen here are 150,000 to 200,000 clones, approximately 82% observed once, and the top ten hold approximately 1.6%. Material: PBMCs. The source of these receptors is a male donor in good health and CMV-seronegative.

The CDR3 DNA reads as TGTGCCAGCAGTTTTCGTGTCCTTAACACTGAAGCTTTCTTT. It translates to CASSFRVLNTEAFF. The chain is built from TRBV28 and TRBJ1-1, with no clear D. This CDR3 contains 14 residues. Germline loops: CDR1 MDHEN, CDR2 SYDVKM. Trimming took off 3 bases at V and 2 bases at J, with 10 bases between the two ends.

This clone is a singleton in its sample. The gene calls are TRBV5-4 and TRBJ2-1; D may be TRBD2 (5 bases). There are 13 residues in the CDR3. CDR1 and CDR2 from the germline V gene are SGHNT and YYREEE (reference sequence). Trimming cost V 3 bases and J 7 bases, with 11 bases left between them. The CDR3 DNA reads TGTGCCAGCAGCTATTCGACGGGAAATGAGCAGTTCTTC. Protein product: CASSYSTGNEQFF.

The chain couples TRBV27 to TRBJ2-2; TRBD1 matches 9 bases. Germline V gene sequence: CDR1 MNHEY, CDR2 SMNVEV (reference sequence). V was clipped by 6 bases and J by 0 bases; unmatched bases: 8. The CDR3 extends over 17 amino acids. The CDR3 sequence is CASSVYRQGANTGELFF. The CDR3 coding sequence is TGTGCCAGCAGCGTCTACAGACAGGGGGCGAACACCGGGGAGCTGTTTTTT.

The V and J genes are TRBV5-6 and TRBJ1-5, with TRBD1 matching 9 bases. The germline gives CDR1 SGHDT, CDR2 YYEEEE. The CDR3 runs to 15 residues. The J segment lost 1 base and the V segment lost 4 bases, leaving 3 bases of the junction unmatched. The CDR3 loop is CASSQGTGSNQPQHF. The CDR3 nucleotides read TGTGCCAGCAGCCAGGGGACAGGGAGCAATCAGCCCCAGCATTTT. Combining the CDR3 with reference TRBV5-6 and TRBJ1-5 gives the whole variable domain DAGVTQSPTHLIKTRGQQVTLRCSPKSGHDTVSWYQQALGQGPQFIFQYYEEEERQRGNFPDRFSGHQFPNYSSELNVNALLLGDSALYLCASSQGTGSNQPQHFGDGTRLSIL.

The rearrangement links TRBV29-1 to TRBJ1-4; 9 nucleotides align to TRBD1. Germline values: CDR1 SQVTM, CDR2 ANQGSEA. This CDR3 region has 14 residues. V lost 7 bases to trimming and J lost 8 bases; unmatched junction nucleotides: 11. The CDR3 DNA sequence: TGCAGCGCCGCTCCCGGGACAGGGCAAGAAAAACTGTTTTTT. It translates to CSAAPGTGQEKLFF. The full variable domain, completed using reference TRBV29-1 and TRBJ1-4, is SAVISQKPSRDICQRGTSLTIQCQVDSQVTMMFWYRQQPGQSLTLIATANQGSEATYESGFVIDKFPISRPNLTFSTLTVSNMSPEDSSIYLCSAAPGTGQEKLFFGSGTQLSVL.

This clone was counted a single time. The chain combines TRBV5-4 with TRBJ2-2; 9 bases agree with TRBD2. Germline V lookup: CDR1 SGHNT, CDR2 YYREEE (reference sequence). The CDR3 has 15 amino acids. The ends lost 1 base at V and 4 bases at J; junction bases unmatched: 2. The CDR3 DNA follows: TGTGCCAGCAGCTTGCCAGCGGGGGGCACCGGGGAGCTGTTTTTT. It specifies CASSLPAGGTGELFF.